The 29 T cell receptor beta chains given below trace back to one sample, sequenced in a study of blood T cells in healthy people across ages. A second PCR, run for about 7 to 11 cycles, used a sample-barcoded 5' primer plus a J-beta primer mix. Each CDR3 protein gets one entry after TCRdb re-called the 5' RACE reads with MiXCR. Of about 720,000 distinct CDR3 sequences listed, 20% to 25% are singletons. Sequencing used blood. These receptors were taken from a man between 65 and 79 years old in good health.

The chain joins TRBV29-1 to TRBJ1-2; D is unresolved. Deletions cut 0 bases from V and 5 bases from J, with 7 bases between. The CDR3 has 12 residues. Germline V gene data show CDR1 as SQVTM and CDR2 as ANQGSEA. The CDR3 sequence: CSVEERHYGYTF. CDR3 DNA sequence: TGCAGCGTTGAAGAAAGGCATTATGGCTACACCTTC.

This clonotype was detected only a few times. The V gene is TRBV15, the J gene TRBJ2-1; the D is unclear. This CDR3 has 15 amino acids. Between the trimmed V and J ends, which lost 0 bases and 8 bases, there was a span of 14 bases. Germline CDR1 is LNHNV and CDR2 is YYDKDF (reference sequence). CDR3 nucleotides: TGTGCCACCAGCAGAGATGCGGCTAGGAAGGATGAGCAGTTCTTC. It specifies CATSRDAARKDEQFF.

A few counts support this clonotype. The CDR3 is CASSYSAGTVYGYTF. CDR3 coding DNA: TGTGCCAGCAGTTACTCGGCAGGGACCGTCTATGGCTACACCTTC. The V and J genes are TRBV6-2 or TRBV6-3 and TRBJ1-2, with D maybe TRBD1 (5 bases). The V and J ends lost 0 bases and 4 bases respectively, with 12 bases between them. Per germline, CDR1 MNHEY and CDR2 SVGEGT. The CDR3 runs to 15 residues.

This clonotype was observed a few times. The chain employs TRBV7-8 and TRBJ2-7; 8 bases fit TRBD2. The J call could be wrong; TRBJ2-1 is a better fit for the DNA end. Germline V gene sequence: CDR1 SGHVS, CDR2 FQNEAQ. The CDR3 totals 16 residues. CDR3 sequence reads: CASSLLTSGVPQGQFF. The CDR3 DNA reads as TGTGCCAGCAGCTTACTTACTAGCGGAGTACCTCAGGGGCAGTTCTTC.

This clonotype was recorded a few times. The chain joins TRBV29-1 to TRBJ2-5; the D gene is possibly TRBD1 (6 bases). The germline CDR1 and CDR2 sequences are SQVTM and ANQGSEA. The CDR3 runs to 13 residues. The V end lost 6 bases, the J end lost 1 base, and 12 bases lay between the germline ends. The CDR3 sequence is CSVATGPQETQYF. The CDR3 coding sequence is TGCAGCGTCGCTACAGGGCCCCAAGAGACCCAGTACTTC.

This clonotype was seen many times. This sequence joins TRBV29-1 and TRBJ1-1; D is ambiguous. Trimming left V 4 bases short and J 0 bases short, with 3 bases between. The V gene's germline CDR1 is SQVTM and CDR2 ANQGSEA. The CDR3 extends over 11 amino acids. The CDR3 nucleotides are TGCAGCGTTGCAGTGAACACTGAAGCTTTCTTT. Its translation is CSVAVNTEAFF.

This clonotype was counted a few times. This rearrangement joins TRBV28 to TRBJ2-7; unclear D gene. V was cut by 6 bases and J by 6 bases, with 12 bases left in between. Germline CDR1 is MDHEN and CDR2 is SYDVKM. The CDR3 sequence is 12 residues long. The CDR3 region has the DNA TGTGCCAGCAGCGGTTTCCCACCCGAGCAGTACTTC. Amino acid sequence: CASSGFPPEQYF.

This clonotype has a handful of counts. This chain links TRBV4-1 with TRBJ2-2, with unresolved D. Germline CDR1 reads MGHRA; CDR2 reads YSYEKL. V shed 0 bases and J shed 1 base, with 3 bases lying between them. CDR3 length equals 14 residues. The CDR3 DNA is TGCGCCAGCAGCCAAGATGAGAACACCGGGGAGCTGTTTTTT. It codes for CASSQDENTGELFF.

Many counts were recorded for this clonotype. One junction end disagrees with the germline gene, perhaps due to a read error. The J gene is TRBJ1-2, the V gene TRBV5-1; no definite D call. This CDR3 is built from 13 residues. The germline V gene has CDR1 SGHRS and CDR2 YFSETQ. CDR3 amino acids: CASSLEGYYGYTF. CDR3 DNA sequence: TGTGCCAGCAGCTTAGAAGGGTACTATGGCTACACCTTC. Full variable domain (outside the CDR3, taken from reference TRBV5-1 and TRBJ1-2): KAGVTQTPRYLIKTRGQQVTLSCSPISGHRSVSWYQQTPGQGLQFLFEYFSETQRNKGNFPGRFSGRQFSNSRSEMNVSTLELGDSALYLCASSLEGYYGYTFGSGTRLTVV.

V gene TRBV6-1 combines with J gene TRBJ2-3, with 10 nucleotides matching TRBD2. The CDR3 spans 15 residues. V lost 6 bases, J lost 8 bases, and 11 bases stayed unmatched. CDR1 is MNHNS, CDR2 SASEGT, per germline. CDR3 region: CASRELAGTRGTQYF. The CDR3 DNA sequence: TGTGCCAGCAGAGAACTAGCGGGGACGAGGGGTACGCAGTATTTT.

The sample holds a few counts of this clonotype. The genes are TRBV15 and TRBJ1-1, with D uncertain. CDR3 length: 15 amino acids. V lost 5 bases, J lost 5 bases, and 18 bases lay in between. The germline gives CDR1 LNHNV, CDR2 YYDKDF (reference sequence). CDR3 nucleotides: TGTGCCACCAGCCTATCGGGTGTTCCGGGGACTGAAGCTTTCTTT. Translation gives CATSLSGVPGTEAFF.

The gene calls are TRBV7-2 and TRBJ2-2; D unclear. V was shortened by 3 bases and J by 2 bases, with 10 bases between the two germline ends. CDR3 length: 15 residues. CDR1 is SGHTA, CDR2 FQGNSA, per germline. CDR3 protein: CASSFQHLNTGELFF. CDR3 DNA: TGTGCCAGCAGCTTTCAGCACCTCAACACCGGGGAGCTGTTTTTT. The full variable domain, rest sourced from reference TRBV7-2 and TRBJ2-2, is GAGVSQSPSNKVTEKGKDVELRCDPISGHTALYWYRQSLGQGLEFLIYFQGNSAPDKSGLPSDRFSAERTGGSVSTLTIQRTQQEDSAVYLCASSFQHLNTGELFFGEGSRLTVL.

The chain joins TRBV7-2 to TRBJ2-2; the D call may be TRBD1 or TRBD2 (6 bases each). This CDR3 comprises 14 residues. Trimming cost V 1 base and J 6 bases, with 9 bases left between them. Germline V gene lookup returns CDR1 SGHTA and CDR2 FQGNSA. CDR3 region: CASSLEGGPGELFF. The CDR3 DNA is TGTGCCAGCAGCTTAGAGGGGGGACCCGGGGAGCTGTTTTTT.

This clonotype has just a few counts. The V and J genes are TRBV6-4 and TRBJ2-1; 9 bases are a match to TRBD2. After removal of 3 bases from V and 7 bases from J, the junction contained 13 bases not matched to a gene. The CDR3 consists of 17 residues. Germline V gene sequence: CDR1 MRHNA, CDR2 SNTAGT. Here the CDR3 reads CASSDGEGLATVNEQFF. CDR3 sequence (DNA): TGTGCCAGCAGTGATGGGGAGGGACTAGCCACCGTAAATGAGCAGTTCTTC.

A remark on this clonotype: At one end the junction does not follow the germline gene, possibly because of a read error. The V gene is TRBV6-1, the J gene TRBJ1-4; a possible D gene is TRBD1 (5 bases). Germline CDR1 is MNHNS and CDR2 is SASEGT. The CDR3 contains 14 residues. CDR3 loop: CASSADRLNEKLSF. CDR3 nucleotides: TGTGCCAGCAGTGCCGACAGACTTAATGAAAAACTGTCTTTT.

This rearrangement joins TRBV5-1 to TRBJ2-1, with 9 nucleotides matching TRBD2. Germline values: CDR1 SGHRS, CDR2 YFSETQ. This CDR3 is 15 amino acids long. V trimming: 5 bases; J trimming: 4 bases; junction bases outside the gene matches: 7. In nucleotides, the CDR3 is TGCGCCAGCAGAGTCGGACTAGCGATATACAATGAGCAGTTCTTC. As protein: CASRVGLAIYNEQFF.

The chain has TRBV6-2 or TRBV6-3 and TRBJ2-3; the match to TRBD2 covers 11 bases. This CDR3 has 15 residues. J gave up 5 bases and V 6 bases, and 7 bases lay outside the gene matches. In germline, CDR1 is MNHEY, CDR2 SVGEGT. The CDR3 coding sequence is TGTGCCAGCAGCCAAACTAGCGGGGGTAGAGATACGCAGTATTTT. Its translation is CASSQTSGGRDTQYF.

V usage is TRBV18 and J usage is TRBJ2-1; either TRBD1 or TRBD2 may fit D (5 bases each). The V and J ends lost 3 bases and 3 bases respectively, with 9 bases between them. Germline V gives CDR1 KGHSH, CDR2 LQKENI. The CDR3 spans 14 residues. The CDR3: CASSPGVGYNEQFF. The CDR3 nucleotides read TGTGCCAGCTCACCGGGGGTCGGCTACAATGAGCAGTTCTTC.

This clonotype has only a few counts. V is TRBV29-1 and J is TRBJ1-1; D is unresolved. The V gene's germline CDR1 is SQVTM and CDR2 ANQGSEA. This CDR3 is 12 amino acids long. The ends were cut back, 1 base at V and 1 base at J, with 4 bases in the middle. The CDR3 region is CSVEVPNTEAFF. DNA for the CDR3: TGCAGCGTTGAAGTTCCGAACACTGAAGCTTTCTTT.

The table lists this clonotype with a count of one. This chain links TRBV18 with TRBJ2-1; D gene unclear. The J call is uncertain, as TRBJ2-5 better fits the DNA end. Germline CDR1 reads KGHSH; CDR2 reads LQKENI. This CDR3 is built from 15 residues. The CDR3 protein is CASSLRQIPLETQYF. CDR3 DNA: TGTGCCAGCTCACTACGACAAATACCCTTAGAGACCCAGTACTTC.

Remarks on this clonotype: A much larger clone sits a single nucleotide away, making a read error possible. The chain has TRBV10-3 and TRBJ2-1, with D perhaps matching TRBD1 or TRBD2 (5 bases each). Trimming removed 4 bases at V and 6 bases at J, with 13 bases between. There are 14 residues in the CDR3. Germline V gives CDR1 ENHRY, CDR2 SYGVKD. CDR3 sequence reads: CAISGTSGGNEQFF. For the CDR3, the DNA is TGTGCCATCAGTGGGACATCTGGGGGCAATGAGCAGTTCTTC.

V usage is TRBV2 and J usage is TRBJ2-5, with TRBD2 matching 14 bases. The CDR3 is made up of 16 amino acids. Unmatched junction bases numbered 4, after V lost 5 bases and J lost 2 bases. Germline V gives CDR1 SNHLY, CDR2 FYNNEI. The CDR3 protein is CASSMRLAGGQETQYF. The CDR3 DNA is TGTGCCAGCAGTATGCGACTAGCGGGAGGGCAAGAGACCCAGTACTTC.

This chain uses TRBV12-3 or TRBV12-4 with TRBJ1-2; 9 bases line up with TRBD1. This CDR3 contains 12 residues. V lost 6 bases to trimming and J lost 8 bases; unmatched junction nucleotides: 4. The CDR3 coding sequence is TGTGCCAGCAGGATTACAGGGGGCGGCTACACCTTC. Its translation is CASRITGGGYTF.

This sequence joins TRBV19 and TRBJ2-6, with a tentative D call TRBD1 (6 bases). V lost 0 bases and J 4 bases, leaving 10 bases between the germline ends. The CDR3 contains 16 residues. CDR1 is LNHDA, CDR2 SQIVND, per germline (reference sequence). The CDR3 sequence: CASSIETGSGANVLTF. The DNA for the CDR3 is TGTGCCAGTAGTATAGAAACAGGGTCAGGGGCCAACGTCCTGACTTTC.

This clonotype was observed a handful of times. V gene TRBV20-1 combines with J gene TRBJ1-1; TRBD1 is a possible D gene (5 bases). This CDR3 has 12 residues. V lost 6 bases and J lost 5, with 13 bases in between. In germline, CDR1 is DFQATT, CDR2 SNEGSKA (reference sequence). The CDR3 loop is CSAERGATEAFF. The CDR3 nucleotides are TGCAGTGCCGAAAGAGGGGCAACTGAAGCTTTCTTT.

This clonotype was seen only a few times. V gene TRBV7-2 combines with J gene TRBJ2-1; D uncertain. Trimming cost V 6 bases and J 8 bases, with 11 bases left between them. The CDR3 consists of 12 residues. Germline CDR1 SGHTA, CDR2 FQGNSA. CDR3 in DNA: TGTGCCAGCAGTCGTAGTAGGCATGAGCAGTTCTTC. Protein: CASSRSRHEQFF.

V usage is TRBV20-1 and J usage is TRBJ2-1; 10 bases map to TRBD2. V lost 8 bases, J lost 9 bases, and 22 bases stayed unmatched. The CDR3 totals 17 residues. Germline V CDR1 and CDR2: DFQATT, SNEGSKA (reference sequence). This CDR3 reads CSFLGQRPGLAIGEQFF. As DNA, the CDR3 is TGCAGTTTTCTCGGACAAAGACCGGGACTAGCGATAGGTGAGCAGTTCTTC.

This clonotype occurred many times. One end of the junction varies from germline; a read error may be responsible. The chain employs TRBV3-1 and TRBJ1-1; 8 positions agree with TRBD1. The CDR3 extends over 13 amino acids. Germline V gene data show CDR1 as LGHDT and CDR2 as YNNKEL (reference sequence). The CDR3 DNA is TGCGCCAGCAGTCAGGGGGCTAACACTGAAGCTTTCTTT. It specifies CASSQGANTEAFF.

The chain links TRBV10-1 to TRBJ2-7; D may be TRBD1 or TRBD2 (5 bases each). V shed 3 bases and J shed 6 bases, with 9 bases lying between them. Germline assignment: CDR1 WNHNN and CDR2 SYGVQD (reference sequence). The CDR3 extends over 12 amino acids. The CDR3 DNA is TGCGCCAGCAGTGACCCCGGGACCGAGCAGTACTTC. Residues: CASSDPGTEQYF.